Shown below are 6 T cell receptor beta chains from a single sample sequenced in a study of cytomegalovirus exposure and HLA in healthy donors. PCR employed 60 Vbeta and 13 Jbeta primers. The data were produced by immunoSEQ multiplex PCR, yet TCRdb's version contains in-frame clones alone and is incomplete. The profile shows about 170,000 clones, 62% of them singletons. Sequenced: PBMCs. These receptors came from a man aged 35 to 55 in good health and CMV-seronegative.

V is TRBV5-1 and J is TRBJ2-1, with D possibly being TRBD2 (6 bases). This CDR3 spans 15 amino acids. The germline V and J ends were trimmed by 4 bases and 0 bases, with 11 bases remaining between them. Germline loops: CDR1 SGHRS, CDR2 YFSETQ. The CDR3 sequence is CASSKGLHSYNEQFF. The CDR3 DNA is TGCGCCAGCAGCAAGGGACTTCACTCCTACAATGAGCAGTTCTTC. The variable domain in full, completed from reference TRBV5-1 and TRBJ2-1, reads KAGVTQTPRYLIKTRGQQVTLSCSPISGHRSVSWYQQTPGQGLQFLFEYFSETQRNKGNFPGRFSGRQFSNSRSEMNVSTLELGDSALYLCASSKGLHSYNEQFFGPGTRLTVL.

The V and J genes are TRBV6-5 and TRBJ2-5, with D possibly being TRBD1 (5 bases). Between the trimmed V and J ends, which lost 9 bases and 3 bases, there was a span of 20 bases. Germline loops: CDR1 MNHEY, CDR2 SVGAGI. The CDR3 length is 15 residues. In DNA form, the CDR3 reads TGTGCCAGTTCTACCGCATTTGGGGCCAAAGAGACCCAGTACTTC. It codes for CASSTAFGAKETQYF.

This clone was seen more than once but under ten times. The J gene is TRBJ2-7, the V gene TRBV13; 9 nucleotides align to TRBD2. J lost 6 bases, V lost 1 base, and 13 bases had no gene match. The CDR3 has 17 amino acids. Germline V gene lookup returns CDR1 PRHDT and CDR2 FYEKMQ (reference sequence). In DNA, the CDR3 is TGTGCCAGCAGCTTAGTTCTGCCGGGTAGCGGGAGCGGCGAGCAGTACTTC. This sequence encodes CASSLVLPGSGSGEQYF.

The rearrangement uses TRBV6-5 and TRBJ2-7, with TRBD2 matching over 8 bases. V shed 6 bases and J 2 bases; nucleotides not matched to a gene: 3. Germline assignment: CDR1 MNHEY and CDR2 SVGAGI. The CDR3 runs 13 residues. The CDR3 here is CASSGGATYEQYF. In DNA, the CDR3 is TGTGCCAGCAGCGGGGGGGCAACCTACGAGCAGTACTTC.

The chain couples TRBV5-4 to TRBJ2-5, with D tentatively TRBD2 (7 bases). CDR3 length equals 15 residues. V shed 0 bases and J shed 5 bases, with 14 bases lying between them. Germline CDR1 SGHNT, CDR2 YYREEE (reference sequence). The DNA for the CDR3 is TGTGCCAGCAGCTTGGACCCGGGGGGCCGGGAGACCCAGTACTTC. It codes for CASSLDPGGRETQYF.

This rearrangement joins TRBV2 to TRBJ2-4, with 12 bases lining up with TRBD2. The CDR3 contains 19 residues. Germline lookup yields CDR1 SNHLY and CDR2 FYNNEI. V gave up 3 bases and J gave up 0 bases; unmatched junction bases: 9. CDR3 in DNA: TGTGCCAGCAGTGAGGGGCTAGCGGGAGGGGTTTTAGCCAAAAACATTCAGTACTTC. Translated, it gives CASSEGLAGGVLAKNIQYF.